Here is one TCR beta chain with its context. Germline CDR1 KGHDR, CDR2 SFDVKD. Losses at the gene ends were 0 bases for V and 3 bases for J; bases not matched to a gene: 1. The CDR3 loop spans 15 amino acids. This sample stems from a study of T cells in Graves' hyperthyroidism and ophthalmopathy. RNA transcripts were the template for amplifying TCR beta CDR3 regions. First-round RT-PCR with HTBI primers amplified the TCR CDR3 region. TCRdb re-analysed the multiplex PCR reads in MiXCR, keeping a single row per CDR3 protein. This table holds approximately 560,000 distinct CDR3 sequences, 46% found once. Patients aged 18 to 65 had newly diagnosed hyperthyroidism of under 2 months' duration.

This chain uses TRBV24-1 with TRBJ1-5; 7 nucleotides match TRBD1. This TCR was recovered from a woman between 18 and 29 years old with Graves' hyperthyroidism. Specimen: peripheral blood or thyroid tissue (not recorded which). CDR3 bases: TGTGCCACCAGTGATTTGGACAGGGCCAATCAGCCCCAGCATTTT. Its translation: CATSDLDRANQPQHF.